These T cell receptor beta chains were read from a single sample in a study of identical twins. TCRdb called the 5' RACE reads again in MiXCR, with one record for every CDR3 protein. The sample carries about 390,000 distinct CDR3 sequences, approximately 8.8% recorded once. Sequenced sample: naive T cells sorted from blood. The receptors originated from a woman aged 45 to 65 in good health. The CDR3 runs from the conserved cysteine through the conserved F or W. D genes are given only for firm matches. A clone size is listed for some rows: how often the clone was seen (once, few, many), or a class if it is expanded.

cdr3_nt,cdr3_aa,d_call,j_call,clone_size,v_call
TGCGCCAGCAGCGTATCACAGGGTCGAGTAACTGAAGCTTTCTTT,CASSVSQGRVTEAFF,NA,TRBJ1-1,NA,TRBV5-1
TGCAGTGCGCGAGCCGGGACTACCGGCACAGATACGCAGTATTTT,CSARAGTTGTDTQYF,TRBD2,TRBJ2-3,few,TRBV20-1
TGCAGTGCTAGAGATTTGACTAGCGACACAGATACGCAGTATTTT,CSARDLTSDTDTQYF,TRBD2,TRBJ2-3,few,TRBV20-1
TGCAGTGCTTCGAGGGCACAGGGGAGCACCTTC,CSASRAQGSTF,TRBD1,TRBJ1-2,NA,TRBV20-1
TGCAGCGTTGAGGGACTAGCGGCCAACAATGAGCAGTTCTTC,CSVEGLAANNEQFF,TRBD2,TRBJ2-1,few,TRBV29-1
TGTGCCAGCAGGCAACTAGGGGGCAAAAACATTCAGTACTTC,CASRQLGGKNIQYF,NA,TRBJ2-4,many,TRBV12-3/TRBV12-4
TGCAGTGCTAGACCTGCGGTCGGAGTATCGTACGAGCAGTACTTC,CSARPAVGVSYEQYF,NA,TRBJ2-7,many,TRBV20-1
TGCAGCGCTCTCCCCCCGGCCCCCTACAATGAGCAGTTCTTC,CSALPPAPYNEQFF,NA,TRBJ2-1,NA,TRBV20-1
TGTGCCAGCAGTAAGCGGAGCTCCTACAATGAGCAGTTCTTC,CASSKRSSYNEQFF,NA,TRBJ2-1,few,TRBV6-2/TRBV6-3
TGTGCCAGTACTGCTAGCGGGAGGGTCGGTGGGTCTGGGGCCAACGTCCTGACTTTC,CASTASGRVGGSGANVLTF,TRBD2,TRBJ2-6,NA,TRBV19
TGTGCTAGTGGTTTGGACGATGAAAAACTGTTTTTT,CASGLDDEKLFF,NA,TRBJ1-4,few,TRBV12-5
TGCAGTGCTGTGGGGCTTAGAGCCAGCGAGCAGTTCTTC,CSAVGLRASEQFF,NA,TRBJ2-1,NA,TRBV20-1
TGTGCCAGCCGATCCGACCGGGACTGGAACACCGGGGAGCTGTTTTTT,CASRSDRDWNTGELFF,NA,TRBJ2-2,NA,TRBV7-2
TGTGCCAGCAGTGAAGGACAGTTCTCTGGGTCACCCCTCCACTTT,CASSEGQFSGSPLHF,NA,TRBJ1-6,many,TRBV25-1
TGCGCCAGCAGCTGGACCCCGGGAGGCACAGATACGCAGTATTTT,CASSWTPGGTDTQYF,NA,TRBJ2-3,few,TRBV5-1
TGTGCCAGCAGCGAGGACAGGGAAAATCAGCCCCAGCATTTT,CASSEDRENQPQHF,TRBD1,TRBJ1-5,few,TRBV7-9
TGTGCCAGCAGCCTCGTAGCGGGAGGGTGGTACAATGAGCAGTTCTTC,CASSLVAGGWYNEQFF,TRBD2,TRBJ2-1,many,TRBV5-6
TGCGCCAGCAGCCCCCGGGTAGTTGCTTACGAGCAGTACTTC,CASSPRVVAYEQYF,NA,TRBJ2-7,few,TRBV4-1
TGTGCCAGCAGTCCAAACACGGGCAATTCACCCCTCCACTTT,CASSPNTGNSPLHF,NA,TRBJ1-6,NA,TRBV6-5
TGCAGTGCTAGAGGGACTGGTCTACGCGAGCAGTACTTC,CSARGTGLREQYF,NA,TRBJ2-7,few,TRBV20-1
TGTGCCACCAGCGGGGGCCAATTT,CATSGGQF,NA,TRBJ2-3,NA,TRBV15
TGCAGCGTCTCCGGGGGCCCCTACGAGCAGTACTTC,CSVSGGPYEQYF,NA,TRBJ2-7,NA,TRBV29-1
TGCGCCAGCAGCCCAAAACCTCAGGGAGGCACTGAAGCTTTCTTT,CASSPKPQGGTEAFF,NA,TRBJ1-1,many,TRBV5-1